This T cell receptor beta chain stems from a study of blood T cells in healthy people across ages (dated by TCRdb to the mid-2010s). General notes on the study: In model experiments, template switching captured about one uniquely barcoded TCR beta cDNA molecule for every two T cells. To avoid experimental bias, donors of different ages were randomly spread across the sequencing lanes. Donors were grouped into four age groups: young (average approximately 15 years), middle-aged (around 39), aged (62) and long-lived (about 89). To track age-related changes in TCR beta repertoire diversity, the study relied on deep sequencing normalized with unique cDNA molecular identifiers. The study analyzed two additional independent replicas of 1 million unique cDNA reads from the same blood draw for two donors, one aged 18 to 29 and one aged 80 or older. Points the paper makes about the study in general: The percentage of naive T cells measured by flow cytometry correlated strongly with observed TCR beta diversity. Observed TCR beta diversity per million T cells fell roughly linearly with age, and a significant reduction was already apparent by age roughly 40. Because the CMV infection status of the donors was unknown, age-related changes in expanded clonotypes may potentially have been confounded. Since profiling was done on bulk unsorted PBMCs, naive and antigen-experienced compartments could not be conclusively compared. Compared with the aged group, the long-lived group had more naive CD4+ T cells, fewer expanded clones and increased TCR diversity, a pattern suggesting age selection. Total diversity estimates from one million sequenced T cells were considered lower bounds and underestimates.

The donors were roughly 38 Caucasian individuals from Russia, aged 6 to 90 years, who were systemically healthy. Around 10 milliliters of peripheral blood were drawn from each donor into EDTA-treated Vacutainer tubes. Ficoll-Paque density-gradient centrifugation was used to isolate PBMCs, with at least 6 million per sample. Total RNA, at least 5.5 micrograms per sample, was extracted from PBMCs with Trizol reagent. Naive CD45RAhigh/CD27high T cell percentages were measured by flow cytometry on a PBMC aliquot from every donor. For this chain, trimming is 6 bases at the V end and 9 bases at the J end, and the number of junction bases without a gene match is 6. The CDR3 contains 14 residues, cysteine and phenylalanine counted. Only the CDR3 region is kept as DNA, spanning 42 bases read in frame from base 1. Receptor libraries were prepared by 5' RACE. Data came from an Illumina HiSeq 2500. The second PCR ran for about 7 to 11 cycles and used a J-beta primer mix along with a sample-barcoded 5' primer. A template-switch 5' adaptor carrying 12 random nucleotides introduced a unique molecular identifier onto each TCR beta cDNA molecule. Each sample yielded at least 3 million CDR3-containing paired-end reads. First-strand cDNA was synthesized from all RNA with the Mint cDNA synthesis kit, primed by a TRBC-specific oligonucleotide. Following uracil-DNA glycosylase treatment, a first 18-cycle PCR with universal primers M1SS and BC2_uni_R was performed on all cDNA. On the authors' methods: For normalization, 1 million high-quality reads were randomly selected from each sample, with every read carrying a distinct molecular identifier. Reads with shared molecular identifiers were discarded instead of being binned into consensus sequences. MiTCR, with a Q25 quality threshold and the strictest error-elimination algorithm, was used for CDR3 identification, clonotype clustering and error correction. Lower-bound total TCR beta diversity was estimated with a nonparametric unseen species model using Euler transformation. TCRdb passed the public sequencing reads through fastp at Q25 and MiXCR, retaining productive beta sequences. Entries that share a CDR3 protein sequence are merged under the most common genes and DNA. The V and J calls and clone size are TCRdb's, not the authors'. Counted in this sample were 1.2 million to 1.5 million distinct CDR3 sequences; approximately 42% of them appeared once. The ten largest clones capture 7.9% of the sample.

Turning to this clonotype: The target of this receptor is not known. The sample holds no much larger clone one base away, and base qualities are not on file.

The TCR was taken from a woman younger than 35 in good health. The sequenced sample consisted of blood. Recombination joined TRBV12-3 or TRBV12-4 with TRBJ2-1; TRBD2 fits 12 bases in the junction. The CDR3 protein sequence reads: CASSSSGGAREQFF. The DNA sequence is TGTGCCAGCAGCTCTAGCGGGGGGGCTCGTGAGCAGTTCTTC.